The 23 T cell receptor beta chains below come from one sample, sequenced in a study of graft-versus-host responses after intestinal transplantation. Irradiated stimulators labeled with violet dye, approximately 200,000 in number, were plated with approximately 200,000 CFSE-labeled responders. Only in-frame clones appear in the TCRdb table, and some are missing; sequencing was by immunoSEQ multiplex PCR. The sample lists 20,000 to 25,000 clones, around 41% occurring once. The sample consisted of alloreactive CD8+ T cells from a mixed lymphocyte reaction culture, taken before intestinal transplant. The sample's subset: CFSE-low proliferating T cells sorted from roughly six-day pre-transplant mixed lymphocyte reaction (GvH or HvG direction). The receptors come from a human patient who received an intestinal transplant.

CDR3 region: CANRPRPRAHYGYTF. In DNA, the CDR3 is TGTGCCAACCGGCCGAGACCAAGGGCTCACTATGGCTACACCTTC. The chain employs TRBV2 and TRBJ1-2; D unclear. This CDR3 region has 15 residues. CDR1 and CDR2 from the germline V gene are SNHLY and FYNNEI. Trimming shortened V by 10 bases and J by 3 bases, and 21 bases separated the two germline ends. The whole variable domain, remainder taken from reference TRBV2 and TRBJ1-2, is EPEVTQTPSHQVTQMGQEVILRCVPISNHLYFYWYRQILGQKVEFLVSFYNNEISEKSEIFDDQFSVERPDGSNFTLKIRSTKLEDSAMYFCANRPRPRAHYGYTFGSGTRLTVV.

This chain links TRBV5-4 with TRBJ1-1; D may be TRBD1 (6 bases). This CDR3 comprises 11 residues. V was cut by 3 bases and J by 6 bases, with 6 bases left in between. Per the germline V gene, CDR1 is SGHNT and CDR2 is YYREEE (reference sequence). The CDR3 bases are TGTGCCAGCAGCTGGGGGCCTGAAGCTTTCTTT. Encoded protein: CASSWGPEAFF.

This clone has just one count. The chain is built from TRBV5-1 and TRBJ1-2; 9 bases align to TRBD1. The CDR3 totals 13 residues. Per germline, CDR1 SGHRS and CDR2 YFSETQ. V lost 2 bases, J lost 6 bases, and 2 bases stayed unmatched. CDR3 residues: CASSFDRGNGYTF. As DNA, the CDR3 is TGCGCCAGCAGCTTCGACAGGGGGAATGGCTACACCTTC.

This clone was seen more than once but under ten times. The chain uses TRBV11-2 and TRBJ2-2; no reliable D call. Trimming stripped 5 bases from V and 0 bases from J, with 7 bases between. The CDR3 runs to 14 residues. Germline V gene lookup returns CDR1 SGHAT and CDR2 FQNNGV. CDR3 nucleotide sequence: TGTGCCAGCAGCCCATCCTCGAACACCGGGGAGCTGTTTTTT. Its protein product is CASSPSSNTGELFF.

The CDR3 DNA is TGTGCCAGTAGTTCCTGGGACAGGGGGTTCGAGCAGTACTTC. It codes for CASSSWDRGFEQYF. This chain uses TRBV19 with TRBJ2-7, with TRBD1 matching 11 bases. After removal of 5 bases from V and 6 bases from J, the junction contained 6 bases not matched to a gene. The CDR3 runs to 14 residues. The germline gives CDR1 LNHDA, CDR2 SQIVND (reference sequence). Using reference TRBV19 and TRBJ2-7 for the parts outside the CDR3, the full variable domain is DGGITQSPKYLFRKEGQNVTLSCEQNLNHDAMYWYRQDPGQGLRLIYYSQIVNDFQKGDIAEGYSVSREKKESFPLTVTSAQKNPTAFYLCASSSWDRGFEQYFGPGTRLTVT.

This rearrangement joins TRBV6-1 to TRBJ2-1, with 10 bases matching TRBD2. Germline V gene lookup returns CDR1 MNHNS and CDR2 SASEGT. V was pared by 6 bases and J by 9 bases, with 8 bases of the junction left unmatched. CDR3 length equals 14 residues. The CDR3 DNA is TGTGCCAGCAGGCTAGCGGGGGTTTTGGGTGAGCAGTTCTTC. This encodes CASRLAGVLGEQFF.

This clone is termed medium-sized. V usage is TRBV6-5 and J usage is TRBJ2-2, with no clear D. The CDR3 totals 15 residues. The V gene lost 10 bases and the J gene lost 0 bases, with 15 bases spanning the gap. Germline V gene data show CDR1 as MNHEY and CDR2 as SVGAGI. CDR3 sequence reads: CATTRIRANTGELFF. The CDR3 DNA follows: TGTGCCACCACCCGGATCCGCGCGAACACCGGGGAGCTGTTTTTT.

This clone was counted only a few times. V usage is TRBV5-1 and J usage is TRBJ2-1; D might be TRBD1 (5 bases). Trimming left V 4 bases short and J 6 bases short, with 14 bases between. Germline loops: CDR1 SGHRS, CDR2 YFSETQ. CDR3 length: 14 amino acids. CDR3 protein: CASSTGTVSNEQFF. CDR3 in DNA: TGCGCCAGCAGCACAGGCACCGTTTCCAATGAGCAGTTCTTC.

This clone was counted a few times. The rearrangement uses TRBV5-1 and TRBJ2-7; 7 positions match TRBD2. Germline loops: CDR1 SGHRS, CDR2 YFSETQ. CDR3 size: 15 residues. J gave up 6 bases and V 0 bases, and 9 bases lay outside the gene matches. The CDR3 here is CASSLAPGLTLEQYF. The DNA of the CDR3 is TGCGCCAGCAGCTTGGCGCCGGGACTAACCCTCGAGCAGTACTTC.

Here the CDR3 DNA reads TGTGCCAGCAGCTCCCCGACTAGCGGCACAGATACGCAGTATTTT. This codes for CASSSPTSGTDTQYF. This chain uses TRBV7-3 with TRBJ2-3; the match to TRBD2 covers 8 bases. The CDR3 totals 15 residues. Germline V gene lookup returns CDR1 SGHTA and CDR2 FQGTGA. V was clipped by 4 bases and J by 1 base; unmatched bases: 4.

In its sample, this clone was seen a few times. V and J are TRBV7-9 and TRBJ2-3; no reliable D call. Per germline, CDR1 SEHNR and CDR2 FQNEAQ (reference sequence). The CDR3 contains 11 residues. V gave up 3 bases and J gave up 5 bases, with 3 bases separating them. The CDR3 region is CASSFGDTQYF. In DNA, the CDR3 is TGTGCCAGCAGCTTTGGAGATACGCAGTATTTT.

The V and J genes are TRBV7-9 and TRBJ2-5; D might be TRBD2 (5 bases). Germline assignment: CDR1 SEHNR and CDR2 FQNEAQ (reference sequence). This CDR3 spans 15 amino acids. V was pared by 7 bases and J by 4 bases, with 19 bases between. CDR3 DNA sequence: TGTGCCAGCACAATAAGAGGGATTGTATTAGAGACCCAGTACTTC. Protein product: CASTIRGIVLETQYF.

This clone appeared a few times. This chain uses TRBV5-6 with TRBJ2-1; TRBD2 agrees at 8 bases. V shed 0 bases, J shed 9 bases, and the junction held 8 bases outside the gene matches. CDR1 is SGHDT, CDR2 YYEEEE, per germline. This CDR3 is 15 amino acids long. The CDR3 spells CASSLAAGGIGEQFF. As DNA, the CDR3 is TGTGCCAGCAGCTTGGCTGCGGGAGGAATCGGTGAGCAGTTCTTC.

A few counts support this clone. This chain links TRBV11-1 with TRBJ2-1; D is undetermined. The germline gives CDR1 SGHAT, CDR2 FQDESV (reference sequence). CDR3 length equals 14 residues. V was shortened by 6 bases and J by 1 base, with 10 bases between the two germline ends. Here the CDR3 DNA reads TGTGCCAGCAGGACGACTGAGTCCTACAATGAGCAGTTCTTC. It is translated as CASRTTESYNEQFF.

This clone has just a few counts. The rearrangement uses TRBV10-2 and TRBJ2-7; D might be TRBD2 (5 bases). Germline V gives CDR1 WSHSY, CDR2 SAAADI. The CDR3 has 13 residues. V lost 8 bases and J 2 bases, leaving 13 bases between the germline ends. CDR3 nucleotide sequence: TGCGCCAGCCGGGCTAGCTCAACCTACGAGCAGTACTTC. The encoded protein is CASRASSTYEQYF.

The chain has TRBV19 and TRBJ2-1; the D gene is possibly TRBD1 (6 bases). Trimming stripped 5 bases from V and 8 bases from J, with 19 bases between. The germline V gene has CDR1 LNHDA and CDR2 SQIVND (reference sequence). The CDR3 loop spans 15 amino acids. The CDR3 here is CASSLSPGAIDEQFF. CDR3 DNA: TGTGCCAGTAGTCTCTCCCCAGGGGCGATCGATGAGCAGTTCTTC.

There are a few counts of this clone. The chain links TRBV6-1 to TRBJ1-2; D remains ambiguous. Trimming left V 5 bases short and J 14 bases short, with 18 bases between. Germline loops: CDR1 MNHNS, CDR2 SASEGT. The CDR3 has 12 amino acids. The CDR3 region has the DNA TGTGCCAGCAGTTCAGGTATCTCAGTCCGAACCTTC. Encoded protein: CASSSGISVRTF.

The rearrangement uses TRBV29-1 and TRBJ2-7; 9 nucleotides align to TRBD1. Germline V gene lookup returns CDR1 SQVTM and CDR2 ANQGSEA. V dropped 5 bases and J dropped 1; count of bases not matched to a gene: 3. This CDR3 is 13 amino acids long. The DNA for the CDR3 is TGCAGCGTTTCCGGGACAGGGTCCTACGAGCAGTACTTC. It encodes CSVSGTGSYEQYF.

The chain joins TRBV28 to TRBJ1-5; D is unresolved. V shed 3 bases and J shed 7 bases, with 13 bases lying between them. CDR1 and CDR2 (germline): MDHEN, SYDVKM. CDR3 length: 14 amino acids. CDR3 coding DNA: TGTGCCAGCAGTTTTGTCGGAGTTCTCCAGCCCCAGCATTTT. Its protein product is CASSFVGVLQPQHF. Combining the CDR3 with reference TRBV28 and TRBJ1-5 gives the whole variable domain DVKVTQSSRYLVKRTGEKVFLECVQDMDHENMFWYRQDPGLGLRLIYFSYDVKMKEKGDIPEGYSVSREKKERFSLILESASTNQTSMYLCASSFVGVLQPQHFGDGTRLSIL.

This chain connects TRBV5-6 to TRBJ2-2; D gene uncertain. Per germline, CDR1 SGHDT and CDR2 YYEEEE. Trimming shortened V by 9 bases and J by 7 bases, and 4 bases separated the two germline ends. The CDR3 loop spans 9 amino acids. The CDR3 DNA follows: TGTGCCACCGGCGGGGAGCTGTTTTTT. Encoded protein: CATGGELFF.

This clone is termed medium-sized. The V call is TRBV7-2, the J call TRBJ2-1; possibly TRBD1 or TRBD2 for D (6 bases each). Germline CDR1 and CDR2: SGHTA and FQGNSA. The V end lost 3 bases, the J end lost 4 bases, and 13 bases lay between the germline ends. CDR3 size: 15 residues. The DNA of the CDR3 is TGTGCCAGCAGCTTTGTGGGGGGCCCTTACAATGAGCAGTTCTTC. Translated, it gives CASSFVGGPYNEQFF.

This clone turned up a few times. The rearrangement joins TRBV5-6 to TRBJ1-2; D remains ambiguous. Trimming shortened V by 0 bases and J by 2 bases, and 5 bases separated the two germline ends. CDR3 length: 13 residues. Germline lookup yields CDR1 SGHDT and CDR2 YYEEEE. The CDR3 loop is CASSLVGNYGYTF. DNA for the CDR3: TGTGCCAGCAGCTTGGTGGGGAACTATGGCTACACCTTC.

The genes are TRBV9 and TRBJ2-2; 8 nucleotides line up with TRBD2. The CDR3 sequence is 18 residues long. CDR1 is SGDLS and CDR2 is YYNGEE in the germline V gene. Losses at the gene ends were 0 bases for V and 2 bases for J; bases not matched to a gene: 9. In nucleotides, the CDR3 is TGTGCCAGCAGCGTAGCTAGGGGACTAGGGCTTAACACCGGGGAGCTGTTTTTT. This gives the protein CASSVARGLGLNTGELFF.